This T cell receptor (beta chain) was captured in a study of shared clonotypes between healthy human individuals. Assay: immunoSEQ multiplex PCR; the TCRdb copy retains only in-frame clones and omits some. The sample includes around 2.1 million clones, almost 96% of them seen just once. The CDR3 length is 15 residues. Germline CDR1 reads SGHNT; CDR2 reads YYREEE (reference sequence). V trimming: 4 bases; J trimming: 3 bases; junction bases outside the gene matches: 8. The sequenced material came from naive CD4+ T cells sorted from blood. Indicated subset: CD45RA+ positively selected. The sequence was obtained from a man between 18 and 35 years old in good health. The chain couples TRBV5-4 to TRBJ2-5, with 8 bases fitting TRBD2. In DNA form, the CDR3 reads TGTGCCAGCAGCACCGAACGCGGGGGGAAAGAGACCCAGTACTTC. It specifies CASSTERGGKETQYF.